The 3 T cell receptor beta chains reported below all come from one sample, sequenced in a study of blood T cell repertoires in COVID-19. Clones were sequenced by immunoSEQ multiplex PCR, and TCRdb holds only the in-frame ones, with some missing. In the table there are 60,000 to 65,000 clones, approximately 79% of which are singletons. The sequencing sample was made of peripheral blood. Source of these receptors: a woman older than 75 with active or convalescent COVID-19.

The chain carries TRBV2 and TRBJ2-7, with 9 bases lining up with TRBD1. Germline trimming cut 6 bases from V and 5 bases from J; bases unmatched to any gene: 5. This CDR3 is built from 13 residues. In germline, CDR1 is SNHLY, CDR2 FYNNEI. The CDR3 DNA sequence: TGTGCCAGCAGGGGACAGGGAGCCCACGAGCAGTACTTC. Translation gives CASRGQGAHEQYF.

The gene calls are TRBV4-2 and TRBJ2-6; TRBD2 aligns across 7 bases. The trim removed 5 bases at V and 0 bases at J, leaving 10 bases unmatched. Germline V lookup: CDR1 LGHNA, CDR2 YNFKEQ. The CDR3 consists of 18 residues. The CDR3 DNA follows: TGTGCCAGCAGCTATCGACTAGCCGACACCTCTGGGGCCAACGTCCTGACTTTC. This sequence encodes CASSYRLADTSGANVLTF.

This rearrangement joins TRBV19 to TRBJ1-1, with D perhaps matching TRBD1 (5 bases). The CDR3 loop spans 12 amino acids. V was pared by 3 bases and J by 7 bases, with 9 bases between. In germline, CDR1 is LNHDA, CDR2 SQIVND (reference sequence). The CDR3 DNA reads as TGTGCCAGTAGTATCGGGCAGGGTGAAGCTTTCTTT. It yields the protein CASSIGQGEAFF.